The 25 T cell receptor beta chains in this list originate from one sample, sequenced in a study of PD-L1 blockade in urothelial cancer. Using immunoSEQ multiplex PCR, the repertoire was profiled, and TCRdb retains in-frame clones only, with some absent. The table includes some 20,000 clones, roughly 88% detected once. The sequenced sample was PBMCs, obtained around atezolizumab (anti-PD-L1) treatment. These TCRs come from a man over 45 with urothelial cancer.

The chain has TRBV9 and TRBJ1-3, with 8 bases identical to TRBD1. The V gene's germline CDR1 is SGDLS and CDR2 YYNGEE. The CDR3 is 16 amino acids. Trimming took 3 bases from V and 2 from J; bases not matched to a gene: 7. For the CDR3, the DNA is TGTGCCAGCAGCGCCCTACAGGGGGGCCCTGGAAACACCATATATTTT. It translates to CASSALQGGPGNTIYF. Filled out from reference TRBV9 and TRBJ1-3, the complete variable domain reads DSGVTQTPKHLITATGQRVTLRCSPRSGDLSVYWYQQSLDQGLQFLIQYYNGEERAKGNILERFSAQQFPDLHSELNLSSLELGDSALYFCASSALQGGPGNTIYFGEGSWLTVV.

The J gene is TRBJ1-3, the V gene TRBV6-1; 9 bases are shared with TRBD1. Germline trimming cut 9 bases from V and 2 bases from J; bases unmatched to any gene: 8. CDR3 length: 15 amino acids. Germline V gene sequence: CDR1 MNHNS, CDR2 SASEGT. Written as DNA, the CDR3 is TGTGCCAGTGGGTCACAGGGGGCAACTGGAAACACCATATATTTT. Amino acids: CASGSQGATGNTIYF.

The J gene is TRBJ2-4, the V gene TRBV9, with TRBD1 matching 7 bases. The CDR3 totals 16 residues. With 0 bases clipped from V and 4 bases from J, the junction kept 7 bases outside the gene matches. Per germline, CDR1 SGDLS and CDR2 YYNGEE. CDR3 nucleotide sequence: TGTGCCAGCAGCGTAGCTCTAACAGGGGAGAAAAACATTCAGTACTTC. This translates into CASSVALTGEKNIQYF.

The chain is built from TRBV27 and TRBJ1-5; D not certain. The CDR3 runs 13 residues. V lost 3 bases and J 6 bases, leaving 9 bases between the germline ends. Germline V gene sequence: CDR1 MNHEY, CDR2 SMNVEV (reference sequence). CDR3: CASSFLSGQPQHF. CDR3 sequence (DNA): TGTGCCAGCAGTTTTCTGTCGGGTCAGCCCCAGCATTTT.

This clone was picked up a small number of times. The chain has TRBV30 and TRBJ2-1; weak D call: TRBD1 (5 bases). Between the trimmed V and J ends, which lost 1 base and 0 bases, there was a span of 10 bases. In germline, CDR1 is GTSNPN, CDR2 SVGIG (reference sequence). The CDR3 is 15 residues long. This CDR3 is CAWSGYRGSYNEQFF. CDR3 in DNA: TGTGCCTGGAGTGGGTATAGGGGCTCCTACAATGAGCAGTTCTTC.

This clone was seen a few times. Here the CDR3 reads CASSPPGQPTYNEQFF. The CDR3 DNA reads as TGTGCCAGCTCACCACCGGGACAGCCTACCTACAATGAGCAGTTCTTC. The genes are TRBV18 and TRBJ2-1; 7 positions match TRBD1. Germline assignment: CDR1 KGHSH and CDR2 LQKENI. The trim removed 0 bases at V and 2 bases at J, leaving 4 bases unmatched. This CDR3 has 16 amino acids.

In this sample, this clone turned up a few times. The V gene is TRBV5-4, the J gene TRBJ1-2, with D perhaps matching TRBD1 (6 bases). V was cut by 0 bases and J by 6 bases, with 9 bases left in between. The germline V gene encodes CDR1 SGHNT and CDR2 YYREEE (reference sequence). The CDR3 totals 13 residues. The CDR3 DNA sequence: TGTGCCAGCAGCTTGGACAGGGAGCATGGCTACACCTTC. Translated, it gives CASSLDREHGYTF. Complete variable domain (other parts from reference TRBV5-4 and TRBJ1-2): ETGVTQSPTHLIKTRGQQVTLRCSSQSGHNTVSWYQQALGQGPQFIFQYYREEENGRGNFPPRFSGLQFPNYSSELNVNALELDDSALYLCASSLDREHGYTFGSGTRLTVV.

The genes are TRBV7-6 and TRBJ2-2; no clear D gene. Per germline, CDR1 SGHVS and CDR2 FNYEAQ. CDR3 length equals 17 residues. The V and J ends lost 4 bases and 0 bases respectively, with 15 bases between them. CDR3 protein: CASSSGWLRANTGELFF. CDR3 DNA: TGTGCCAGCAGCTCCGGGTGGTTACGGGCGAACACCGGGGAGCTGTTTTTT.

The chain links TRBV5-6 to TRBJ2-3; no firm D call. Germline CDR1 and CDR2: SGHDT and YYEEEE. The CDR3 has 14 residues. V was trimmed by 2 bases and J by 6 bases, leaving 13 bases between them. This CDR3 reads CASSFPFSSDTQYF. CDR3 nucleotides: TGTGCCAGCAGCTTCCCTTTTAGCTCGGATACGCAGTATTTT.

The CDR3 sequence is CASSLAEQVLGEAFF. CDR3 nucleotides: TGCGCCAGCAGCTTGGCCGAGCAGGTGCTGGGTGAAGCTTTCTTT. V gene TRBV5-1 combines with J gene TRBJ1-1; D call uncertain. The germline CDR1 and CDR2 sequences are SGHRS and YFSETQ. This CDR3 has 15 residues. Trimming removed 0 bases from V and 7 bases from J, with 16 bases in between.

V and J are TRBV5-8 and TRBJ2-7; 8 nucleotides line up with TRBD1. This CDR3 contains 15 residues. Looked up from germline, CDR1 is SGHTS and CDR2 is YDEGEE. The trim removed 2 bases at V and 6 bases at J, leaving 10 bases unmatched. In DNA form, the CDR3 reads TGTGCCAGCAGCTTTCACCGGGACAGGAGTAGCGAGCAGTACTTC. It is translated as CASSFHRDRSSEQYF.

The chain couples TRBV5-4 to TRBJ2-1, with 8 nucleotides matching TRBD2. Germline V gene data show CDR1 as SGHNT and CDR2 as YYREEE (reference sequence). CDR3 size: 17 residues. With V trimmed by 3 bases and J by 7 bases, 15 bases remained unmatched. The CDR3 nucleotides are TGTGCCAGCAGCTCCCGGAGGACTAGCATTCAAAATAATGAGCAGTTCTTC. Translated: CASSSRRTSIQNNEQFF.

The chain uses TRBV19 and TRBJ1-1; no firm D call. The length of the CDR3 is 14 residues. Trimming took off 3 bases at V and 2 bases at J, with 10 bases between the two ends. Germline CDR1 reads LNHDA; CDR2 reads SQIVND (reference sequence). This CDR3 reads CASSITGSNTEAFF. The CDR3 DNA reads TGTGCCAGTAGTATTACGGGTAGTAACACTGAAGCTTTCTTT.

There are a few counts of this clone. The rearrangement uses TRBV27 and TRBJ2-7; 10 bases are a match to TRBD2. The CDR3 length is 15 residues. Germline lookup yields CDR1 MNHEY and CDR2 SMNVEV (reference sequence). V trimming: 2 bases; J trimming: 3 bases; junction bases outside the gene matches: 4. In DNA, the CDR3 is TGTGCCAGCAGTTTACGAGCGGGAGGGATCTACGAGCAGTACTTC. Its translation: CASSLRAGGIYEQYF.

CDR3 region: CASSVGPGHQQETQYF. In nucleotides, the CDR3 is TGTGCCAGCAGCGTAGGGCCGGGACACCAACAAGAGACCCAGTACTTC. This chain joins TRBV9 and TRBJ2-5, with a tentative D call TRBD1 (6 bases). Trimming took off 0 bases at V and 2 bases at J, with 14 bases between the two ends. The germline V gene has CDR1 SGDLS and CDR2 YYNGEE. There are 16 residues in the CDR3. Filled out from reference TRBV9 and TRBJ2-5, the complete variable domain reads DSGVTQTPKHLITATGQRVTLRCSPRSGDLSVYWYQQSLDQGLQFLIQYYNGEERAKGNILERFSAQQFPDLHSELNLSSLELGDSALYFCASSVGPGHQQETQYFGPGTRLLVL.

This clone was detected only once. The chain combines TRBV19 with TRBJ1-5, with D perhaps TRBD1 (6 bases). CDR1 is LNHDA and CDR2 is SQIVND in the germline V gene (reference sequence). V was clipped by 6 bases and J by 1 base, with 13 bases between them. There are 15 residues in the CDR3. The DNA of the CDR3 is TGTGCCAGTAGCACCACAGGGAACAGCAATCAGCCCCAGCATTTT. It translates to CASSTTGNSNQPQHF.

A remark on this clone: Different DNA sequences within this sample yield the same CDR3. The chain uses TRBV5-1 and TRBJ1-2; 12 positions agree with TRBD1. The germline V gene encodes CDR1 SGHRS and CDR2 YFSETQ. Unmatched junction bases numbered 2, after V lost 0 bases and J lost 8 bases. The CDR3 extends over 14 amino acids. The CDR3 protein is CASSLAGTGGGYTF. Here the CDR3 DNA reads TGCGCCAGCAGCTTGGCCGGGACAGGGGGCGGCTACACCTTC.

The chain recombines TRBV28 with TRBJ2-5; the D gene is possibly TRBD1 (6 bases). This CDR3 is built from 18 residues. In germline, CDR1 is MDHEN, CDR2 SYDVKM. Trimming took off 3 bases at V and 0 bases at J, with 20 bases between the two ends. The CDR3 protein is CASSFVHSYRDNQETQYF. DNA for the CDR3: TGTGCCAGCAGTTTTGTCCATTCTTACCGGGACAACCAAGAGACCCAGTACTTC. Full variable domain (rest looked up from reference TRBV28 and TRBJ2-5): DVKVTQSSRYLVKRTGEKVFLECVQDMDHENMFWYRQDPGLGLRLIYFSYDVKMKEKGDIPEGYSVSREKKERFSLILESASTNQTSMYLCASSFVHSYRDNQETQYFGPGTRLLVL.

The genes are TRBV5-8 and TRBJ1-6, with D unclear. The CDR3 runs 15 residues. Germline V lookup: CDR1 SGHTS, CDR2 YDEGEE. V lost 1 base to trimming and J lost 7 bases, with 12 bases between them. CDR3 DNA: TGTGCCAGCAGCTTGAGCGTGGGAGACAATTCACCCCTCCACTTT. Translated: CASSLSVGDNSPLHF.

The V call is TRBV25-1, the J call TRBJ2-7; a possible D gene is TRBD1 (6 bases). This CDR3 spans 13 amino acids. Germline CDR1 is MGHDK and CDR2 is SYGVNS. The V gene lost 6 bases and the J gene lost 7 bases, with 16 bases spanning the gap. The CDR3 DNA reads TGTGCCAGCAGCCTGACAGGTTCTTGGGAGCAGTACTTC. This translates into CASSLTGSWEQYF.

The CDR3 DNA follows: TGTGCCAGCAGCAAAGAGAGGGGGTCTAGCGGGACCACAGATACGCAGTATTTT. Its translation is CASSKERGSSGTTDTQYF. This chain uses TRBV21-1 with TRBJ2-3; the table's D call, TRBD2, has no DNA check behind it. TRBV21-1 is tagged as a pseudogene. This CDR3 spans 18 amino acids.

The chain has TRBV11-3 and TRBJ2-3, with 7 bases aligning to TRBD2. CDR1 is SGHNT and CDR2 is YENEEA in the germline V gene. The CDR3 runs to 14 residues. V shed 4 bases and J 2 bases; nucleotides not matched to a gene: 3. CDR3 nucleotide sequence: TGTGCCAGCAGCTGGGGGGGGTTCACAGATACGCAGTATTTT. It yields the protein CASSWGGFTDTQYF.

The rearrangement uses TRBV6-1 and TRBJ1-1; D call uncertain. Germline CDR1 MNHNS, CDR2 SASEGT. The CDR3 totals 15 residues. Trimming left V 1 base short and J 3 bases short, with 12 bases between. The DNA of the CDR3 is TGTGCCAGCAGTGAAGATCCCGGAGGATACACTGAAGCTTTCTTT. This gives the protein CASSEDPGGYTEAFF.

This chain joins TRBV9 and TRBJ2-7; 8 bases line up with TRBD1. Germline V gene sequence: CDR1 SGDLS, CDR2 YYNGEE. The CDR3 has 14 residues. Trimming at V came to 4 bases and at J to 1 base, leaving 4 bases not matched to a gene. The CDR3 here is CASSSGQGSYEQYF. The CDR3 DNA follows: TGTGCCAGCAGCTCCGGACAGGGATCCTACGAGCAGTACTTC.

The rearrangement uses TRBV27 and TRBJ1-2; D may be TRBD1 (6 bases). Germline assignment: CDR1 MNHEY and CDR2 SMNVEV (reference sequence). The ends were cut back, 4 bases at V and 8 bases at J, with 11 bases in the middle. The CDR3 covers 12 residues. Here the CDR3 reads CASSSTGLGYTF. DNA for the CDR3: TGTGCCAGCAGTTCCACAGGGTTAGGCTACACCTTC.